The subject of this entry is one T cell receptor beta chain. This clonotype was recorded many times. There is no known antigen for this receptor. Base qualities are not recorded, but no much larger clone differs from it by a single base. The CDR3, cysteine through phenylalanine, is 15 amino acids long. This entry keeps only the CDR3 DNA: 45 bases, framed from base 1. As encoded in the germline V gene, CDR1 is SGHAT while CDR2 is FQNNGV. Trimming removed 5 bases from V and 6 bases from J, leaving 17 bases between the germline ends. The TCR beta CDR3 regions were amplified from the RNA transcripts. The first round of RT-PCR for the TCR CDR3 was performed with the HTBI primer set and the Qiagen OneStep RT-PCR kit. A second multiplex PCR round built the libraries, followed by size selection and purification. The libraries were sequenced on an Illumina HiSeq2000 using paired-end 100 bp reads. On the study's bioinformatics: SOAPnuke was used to process the raw data, with reads discarded if the reads contained adapters or uncalled bases, had a mean Phred below 15, or lacked an exact constant-primer or identifier match. COPE v1.2.5 was used to merge high-quality paired reads, and clonotypes were defined as unique nucleotide sequences. MiTCR v1.1 was used to align the clonotypes against IMGT TRBV, TRBD and TRBJ reference segments. Only V-J combinations with frequency above 0.0001, covering 98% to 99.2% of repertoires, were analysed. A TCS score was defined as the ratio between F50 (clonal expansion) and ExV (chaos), using BLOSUM62-based TCRdist between CDR3 peptides within each V-J. Welch's t-statistics and random forest reduced roughly 540 V-J features to 13, which were used in a naive Bayes classifier (R e1071). TCRdb reprocessing: public reads trimmed at Q25 with fastp, clones called with MiXCR, in-frame beta chains kept. Identical CDR3 proteins give one entry, which carries the most common genes and DNA. TCRdb, not the original authors, processed these V and J calls. The sample has hundreds of thousands of distinct CDR3 sequences on record, roughly 13% of them singletons. The top ten clonotypes cover about 5.8% of the sample.

The data derive from a study of T cells in Graves' hyperthyroidism and ophthalmopathy (dated by TCRdb to between 2019 and 2020). In the study overall: Peripheral blood was sampled at the time of initial diagnosis, prior to any treatment. In addition, the study compared T-cell repertoires in thyroid tissue and in blood from six Graves' hyperthyroidism patients. The 90 to 100 discovery patients were randomly split 7:3 into training and test sets. Prospective prediction of ophthalmopathy was tested in an independent validation cohort of 18 to 20 hyperthyroidism patients and around 16 patients who later progressed to ophthalmopathy. After sampling, hyperthyroidism patients received methimazole starting at 30 mg daily, and ophthalmopathy patients received high-dose intravenous methylprednisolone. TCR V-J signatures able to tell the groups apart were searched for in a discovery cohort of 90 to 100 patients, of whom more than 40 had Graves' ophthalmopathy and 55 to 60 had stable Graves' hyperthyroidism. The paper describes TCR Vbeta CDR3 sequencing of roughly 130 peripheral blood samples, made up of 43 ophthalmopathy patients, roughly 72 hyperthyroidism patients and about 17 progressor patients. The study at large found these results: Blood samples also contained most of the expanded thyroid clonotypes (frequency above 0.001), which suggests that blood repertoires may reflect thyroid immune responses. In validation, the model predicted progression to ophthalmopathy a median of roughly 6.5 months before onset, with about 64% sensitivity and just under 75% specificity. Sample size was not statistically predetermined, and investigators were not blinded to group allocation. In cross-validation, a model built on a 13 V-J signature told ophthalmopathy apart from stable hyperthyroidism with approximately 90% sensitivity and about 81% specificity, and in testing the same model reached 80%/75%.

Hyperthyroidism patients were newly diagnosed, had a disease duration of under 2 months, and were aged 18 to 65 years. The study excluded patients with uncontrolled infections, other autoimmune diseases, pregnancy or lactation. Clinical symptoms, serum thyroxine and TRAb, thyroid ultrasound, and orbital computed tomography formed the basis for the diagnoses. Blood from progressor patients was drawn when they were first diagnosed with hyperthyroidism, before any ophthalmopathy symptoms appeared. Ficoll-Paque density gradient centrifugation was used to isolate PBMCs from around 10 ml of fresh peripheral blood. Progressor patients were initially diagnosed with Graves' hyperthyroidism and developed ophthalmopathy during follow-up. Total RNA was extracted using Trizol reagent, and RNA quality was assessed on an Agilent 2100 Bioanalyzer.

The sequencing input was blood. This receptor was identified in a woman in her twenties or thirties with Graves' hyperthyroidism that later progressed to Graves' ophthalmopathy. The rearrangement joined TRBV11-2 to TRBJ2-1; the D segment could be TRBD1, given 6 matching bases. The CDR3 loop reads CASSLQERGSNEQFF. The sequence in DNA is TGTGCCAGCAGCCTACAAGAAAGGGGGAGCAATGAGCAGTTCTTC.